This T cell receptor beta chain was documented in a study of naive and memory T cell subsets. Regarding the study as a whole: The power law exponent of TCR abundance differed between naive and memory cells. Over 85% of naive TCR sequences appeared only once after error correction, unlike memory subsets. Naive repertoires, especially CD8, held a few larger clonotypes, possibly memory cells re-expressing CD45RA.

Trimming pared 1 base from V and 6 bases from J, leaving 15 bases between. The CDR3 consists of 15 residues. Both TRBC1 and TRBC2 were covered by a beta constant-region primer of two equimolar oligonucleotides. Four rounds of PCR amplified the ligated cDNA using nested alpha and beta constant-region primers plus SP2. TCRdb recomputed calls from the UMI-ligation and nested PCR reads with MiXCR, one row per CDR3 protein. The repertoire has 120,000 to 150,000 distinct CDR3 sequences, 15% to 25% of them found once; the top ten carry around 0.63%. CMV status came from CD4+ T cell IFNgamma after overnight CMV lysate stimulation of fresh PBMCs. With respect to this clonotype: Its antigen is currently unknown.

V usage is TRBV12-3 or TRBV12-4 and J usage is TRBJ1-2, with D possibly being TRBD1 (6 bases). Specimen: naive CD8+ T cells from blood. The TCR comes from a human donor in good health. The CDR3 region has the DNA TGTGCCAGCAGTTTAGGGTTCGGGACAAAAGATGGCTACACCTTC. This sequence encodes CASSLGFGTKDGYTF.